These T cell receptor beta chains were read from a single sample in a study of OX40 agonist ivuxolimab in advanced cancers. The repertoire was sequenced with immunoSEQ multiplex PCR; TCRdb's copy has only in-frame clones and lacks some. The table records more than 45,000 clones, more than 75% of them present only once. The material sequenced was CD4+ or CD8+ T cells sorted from blood, taken in a trial of the OX40 agonist ivuxolimab. The receptors were gathered from an adult with an advanced solid tumor such as melanoma, head and neck, liver or kidney cancer. Both conserved end residues are part of each CDR3. Fields, in order: V gene, J gene, CDR3 protein.

v_gene: TRBV19; j_gene: TRBJ1-2; CDR3aa: CASSTGTGGVYGYTF
v_gene: TRBV11-3; j_gene: TRBJ2-1; CDR3aa: CASSLAYGIWDEQFF
v_gene: TRBV6-1; j_gene: TRBJ2-7; CDR3aa: CASSETGTVTYEQYF
v_gene: TRBV19; j_gene: TRBJ2-3; CDR3aa: CASSIRTSGTDTQYF
v_gene: TRBV5-4; j_gene: TRBJ2-3; CDR3aa: CASSLGVEDTQYF
v_gene: TRBV19; j_gene: TRBJ2-5; CDR3aa: CASRRKGQETQYF
v_gene: TRBV4-1; j_gene: TRBJ2-1; CDR3aa: CASLSLGNVYNEQFF
v_gene: TRBV5-1; j_gene: TRBJ2-1; CDR3aa: CASADRNEQFF
v_gene: TRBV5-1; j_gene: TRBJ2-2; CDR3aa: CASSLEQGAIGELFF
v_gene: TRBV2; j_gene: TRBJ2-7; CDR3aa: CASSHEQGYEQYF
v_gene: TRBV30; j_gene: TRBJ1-3; CDR3aa: CAWGRTSGNTIYF
v_gene: TRBV29-1; j_gene: TRBJ1-5; CDR3aa: CSALDGSTQHF
v_gene: TRBV28; j_gene: TRBJ1-5; CDR3aa: CASSSPPNQPQHF
v_gene: TRBV5-5; j_gene: TRBJ2-3; CDR3aa: CASSWEGAPSADTQYF
v_gene: TRBV6-1; j_gene: TRBJ1-2; CDR3aa: CASSGGTGYGYTF
v_gene: TRBV7-2; j_gene: TRBJ2-1; CDR3aa: CASSLFSGPNNEQFF
v_gene: TRBV19; j_gene: TRBJ1-2; CDR3aa: CASRPQRDNYGYTF
v_gene: TRBV6-5; j_gene: TRBJ1-2; CDR3aa: CASSPGPRGYGYTF
v_gene: TRBV5-8; j_gene: TRBJ2-4; CDR3aa: CASSQGARGDIQYF
v_gene: TRBV29-1; j_gene: TRBJ2-3; CDR3aa: CSVEAGSNTQYF
v_gene: TRBV13; j_gene: TRBJ1-2; CDR3aa: CASSSTRSNNYGYTF
v_gene: TRBV7-8; j_gene: TRBJ2-3; CDR3aa: CASTSYGRGNPSTDTQYF
v_gene: TRBV4-2; j_gene: TRBJ2-7; CDR3aa: CASSRLGEQAYEQYF
v_gene: TRBV25-1; j_gene: TRBJ1-5; CDR3aa: CASRSEINQPQHF
v_gene: TRBV28; j_gene: TRBJ1-1; CDR3aa: CASRGGWNTEAFF
v_gene: TRBV20-1; j_gene: TRBJ2-3; CDR3aa: CSAPLPDTQYF
v_gene: TRBV18; j_gene: TRBJ1-5; CDR3aa: CASSLDRNQPQHF
v_gene: TRBV5-1; j_gene: TRBJ2-3; CDR3aa: CASSGLQGALGTDTQYF
v_gene: TRBV5-1; j_gene: TRBJ2-2; CDR3aa: CASSSSGGRTGELFF
v_gene: TRBV9; j_gene: TRBJ2-2; CDR3aa: CASSEDTGTMAGELFF
v_gene: TRBV5-1; j_gene: TRBJ2-7; CDR3aa: CASSRTREYEQYF